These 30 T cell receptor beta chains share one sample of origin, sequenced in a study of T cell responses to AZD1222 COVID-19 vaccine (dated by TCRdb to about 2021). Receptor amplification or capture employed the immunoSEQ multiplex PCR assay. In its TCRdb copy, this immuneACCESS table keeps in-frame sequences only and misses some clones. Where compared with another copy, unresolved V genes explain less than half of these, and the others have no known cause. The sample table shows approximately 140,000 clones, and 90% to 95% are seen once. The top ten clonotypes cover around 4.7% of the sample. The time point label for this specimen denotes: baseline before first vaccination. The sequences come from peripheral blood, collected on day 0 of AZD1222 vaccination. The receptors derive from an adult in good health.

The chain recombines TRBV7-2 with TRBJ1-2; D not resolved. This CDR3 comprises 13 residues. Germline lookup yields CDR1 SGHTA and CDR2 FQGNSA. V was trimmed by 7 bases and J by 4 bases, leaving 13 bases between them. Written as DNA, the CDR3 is TGTGCCAGCACCCTAAGTGAGGGCTATGGCTACACCTTC. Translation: CASTLSEGYGYTF.

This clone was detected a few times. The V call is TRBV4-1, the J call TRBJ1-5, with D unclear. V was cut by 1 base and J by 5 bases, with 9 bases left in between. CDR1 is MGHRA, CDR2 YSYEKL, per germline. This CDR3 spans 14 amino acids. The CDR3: CASSQAREDQPQHF. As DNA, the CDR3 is TGCGCCAGCAGCCAAGCCCGGGAGGATCAGCCCCAGCATTTT.

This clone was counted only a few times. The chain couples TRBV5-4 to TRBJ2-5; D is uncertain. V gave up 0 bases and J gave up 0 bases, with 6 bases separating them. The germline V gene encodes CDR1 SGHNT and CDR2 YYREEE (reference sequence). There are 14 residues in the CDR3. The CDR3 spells CASSLGGNQETQYF. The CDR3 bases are TGTGCCAGCAGCTTGGGGGGTAACCAAGAGACCCAGTACTTC.

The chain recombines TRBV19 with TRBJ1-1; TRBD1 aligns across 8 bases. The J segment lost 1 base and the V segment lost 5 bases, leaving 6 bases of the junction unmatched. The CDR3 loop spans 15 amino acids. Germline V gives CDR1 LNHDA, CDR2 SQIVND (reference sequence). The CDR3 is CASSSQGVKNTEAFF. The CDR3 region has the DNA TGTGCCAGTAGTTCACAGGGGGTGAAGAACACTGAAGCTTTCTTT. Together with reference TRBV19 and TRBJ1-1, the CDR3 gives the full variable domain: DGGITQSPKYLFRKEGQNVTLSCEQNLNHDAMYWYRQDPGQGLRLIYYSQIVNDFQKGDIAEGYSVSREKKESFPLTVTSAQKNPTAFYLCASSSQGVKNTEAFFGQGTRLTVV.

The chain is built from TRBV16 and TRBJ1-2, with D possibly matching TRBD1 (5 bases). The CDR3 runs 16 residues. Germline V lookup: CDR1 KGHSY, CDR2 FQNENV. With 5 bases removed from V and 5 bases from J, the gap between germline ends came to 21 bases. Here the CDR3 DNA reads TGTGCCAGCAGCACTCGGGACTTCGCTAAGGGTTATGGCTACACCTTC. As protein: CASSTRDFAKGYGYTF.

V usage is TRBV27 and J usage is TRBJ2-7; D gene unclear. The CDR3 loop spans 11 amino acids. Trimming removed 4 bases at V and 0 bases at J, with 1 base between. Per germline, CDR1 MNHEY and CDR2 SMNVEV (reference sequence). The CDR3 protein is CASSSSYEQYF. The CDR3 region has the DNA TGTGCCAGCAGTTCCTCCTACGAGCAGTACTTC.

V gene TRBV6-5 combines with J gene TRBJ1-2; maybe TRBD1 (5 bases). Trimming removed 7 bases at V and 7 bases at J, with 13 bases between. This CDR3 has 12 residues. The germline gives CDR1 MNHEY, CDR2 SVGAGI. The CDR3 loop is CASTFGGGGYTF. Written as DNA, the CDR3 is TGTGCCAGCACCTTCGGGGGGGGTGGCTACACCTTC.

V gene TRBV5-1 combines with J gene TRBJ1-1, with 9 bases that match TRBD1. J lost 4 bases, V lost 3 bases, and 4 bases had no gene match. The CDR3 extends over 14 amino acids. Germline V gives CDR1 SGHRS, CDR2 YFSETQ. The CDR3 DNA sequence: TGCGCCAGCAGCTGGGGACAGGGAATCACTGAAGCTTTCTTT. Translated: CASSWGQGITEAFF.

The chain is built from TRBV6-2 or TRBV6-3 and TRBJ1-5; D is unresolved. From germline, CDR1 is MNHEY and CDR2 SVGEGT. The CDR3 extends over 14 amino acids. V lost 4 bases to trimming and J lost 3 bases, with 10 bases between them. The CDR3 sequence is CASSSGVNNQPQHF. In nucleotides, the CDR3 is TGTGCCAGCAGTTCCGGGGTAAACAATCAGCCCCAGCATTTT.

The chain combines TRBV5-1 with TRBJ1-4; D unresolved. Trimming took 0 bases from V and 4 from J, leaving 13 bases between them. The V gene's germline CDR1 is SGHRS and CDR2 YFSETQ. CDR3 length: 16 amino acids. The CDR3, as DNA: TGCGCCAGCAGCTTGGGTCGGGGATTAGGTAATGAAAAACTGTTTTTT. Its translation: CASSLGRGLGNEKLFF.

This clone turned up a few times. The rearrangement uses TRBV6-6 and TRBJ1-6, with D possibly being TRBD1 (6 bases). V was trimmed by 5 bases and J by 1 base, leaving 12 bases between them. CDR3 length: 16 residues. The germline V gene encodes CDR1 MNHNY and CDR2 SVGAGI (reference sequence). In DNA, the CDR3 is TGTGCCAGCAGTCCAGGGGTTTTATCCTATAATTCACCCCTCCACTTT. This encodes CASSPGVLSYNSPLHF.

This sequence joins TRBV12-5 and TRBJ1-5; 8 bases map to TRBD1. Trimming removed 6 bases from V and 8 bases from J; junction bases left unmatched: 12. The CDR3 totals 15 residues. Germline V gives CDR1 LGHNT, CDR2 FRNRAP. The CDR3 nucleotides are TGTGCTAGTGGCCTCTGGGACAGGTCCGGGAAGCCCCAGCATTTT. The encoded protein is CASGLWDRSGKPQHF.

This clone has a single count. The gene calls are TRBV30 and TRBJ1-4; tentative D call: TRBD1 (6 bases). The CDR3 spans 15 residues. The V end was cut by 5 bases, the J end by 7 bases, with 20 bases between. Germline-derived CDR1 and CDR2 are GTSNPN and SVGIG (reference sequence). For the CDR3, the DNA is TGTGCCTGGCGACCCGGACAGCCTGGAGGTGAAAAACTGTTTTTT. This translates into CAWRPGQPGGEKLFF.

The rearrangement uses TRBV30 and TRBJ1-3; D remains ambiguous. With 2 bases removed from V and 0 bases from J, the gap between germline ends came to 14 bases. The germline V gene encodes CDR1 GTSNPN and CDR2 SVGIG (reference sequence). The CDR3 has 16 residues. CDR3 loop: CAWSLRRPNSGNTIYF. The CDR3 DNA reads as TGTGCCTGGAGTCTCCGGCGGCCCAACTCTGGAAACACCATATATTTT.

CDR3 nucleotides: TGTGCCAGCAGTTCACCAGGGATCGCTTCGAACACTGAAGCTTTCTTT. Protein product: CASSSPGIASNTEAFF. The chain joins TRBV28 to TRBJ1-1; D perhaps matches TRBD1 (5 bases). Germline lookup yields CDR1 MDHEN and CDR2 SYDVKM. This CDR3 is built from 16 residues. V lost 4 bases, J lost 1 base, and 16 bases lay in between.

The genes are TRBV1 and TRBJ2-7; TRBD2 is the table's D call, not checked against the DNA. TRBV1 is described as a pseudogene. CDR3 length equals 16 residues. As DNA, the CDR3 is TGCACCAGCAGCCGCCTCGCTAGACGCAGATTAATGGAGCAGTACTTC. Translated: CTSSRLARRRLMEQYF.

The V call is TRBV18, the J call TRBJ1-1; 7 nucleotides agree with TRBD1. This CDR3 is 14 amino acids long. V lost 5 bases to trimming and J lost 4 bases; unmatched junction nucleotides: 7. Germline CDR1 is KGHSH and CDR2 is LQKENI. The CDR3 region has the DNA TGTGCCAGCTCAGGCAGGGGGTCCGGCACTGAAGCTTTCTTT. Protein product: CASSGRGSGTEAFF.

The CDR3 protein is CASSQYPDAYTDTQYF. CDR3 sequence (DNA): TGCGCCAGCAGCCAATACCCGGACGCTTACACAGATACGCAGTATTTT. The chain links TRBV4-3 to TRBJ2-3; no clear D. This CDR3 region has 16 residues. Trimming removed 2 bases at V and 2 bases at J, with 14 bases between. Germline values: CDR1 LGHNA, CDR2 YSLEER.

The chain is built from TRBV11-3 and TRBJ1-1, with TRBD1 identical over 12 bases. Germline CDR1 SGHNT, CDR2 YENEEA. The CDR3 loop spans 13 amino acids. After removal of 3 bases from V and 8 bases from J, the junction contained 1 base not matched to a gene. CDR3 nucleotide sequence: TGTGCCAGCAGCTTGGGACAGGGGGCGGAAGCTTTCTTT. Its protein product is CASSLGQGAEAFF.

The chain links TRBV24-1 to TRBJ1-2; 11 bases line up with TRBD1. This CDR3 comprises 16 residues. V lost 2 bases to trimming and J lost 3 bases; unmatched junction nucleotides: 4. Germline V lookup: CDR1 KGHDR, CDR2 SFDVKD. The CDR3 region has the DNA TGTGCCACCAGTGATTCGGGACAGGGGGTTGACTATGGCTACACCTTC. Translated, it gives CATSDSGQGVDYGYTF.

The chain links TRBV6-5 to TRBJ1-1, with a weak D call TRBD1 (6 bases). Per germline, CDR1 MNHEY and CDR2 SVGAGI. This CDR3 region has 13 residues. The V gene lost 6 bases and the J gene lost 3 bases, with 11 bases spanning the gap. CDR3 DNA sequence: TGTGCCAGCAGGAGTACAGGGTACACTGAAGCTTTCTTT. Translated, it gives CASRSTGYTEAFF.

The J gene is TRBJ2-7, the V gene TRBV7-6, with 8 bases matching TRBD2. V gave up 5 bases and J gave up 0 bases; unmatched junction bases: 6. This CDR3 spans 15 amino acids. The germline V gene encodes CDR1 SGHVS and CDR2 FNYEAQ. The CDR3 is CASSHGGDSSYEQYF. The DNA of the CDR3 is TGTGCCAGCAGCCACGGGGGGGATAGCTCCTACGAGCAGTACTTC.

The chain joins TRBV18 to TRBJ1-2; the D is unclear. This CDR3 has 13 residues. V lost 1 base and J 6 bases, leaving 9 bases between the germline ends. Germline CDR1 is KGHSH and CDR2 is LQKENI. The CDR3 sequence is CASSPLDTDGYTF. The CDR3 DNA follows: TGTGCCAGCTCACCACTGGATACGGATGGCTACACCTTC.

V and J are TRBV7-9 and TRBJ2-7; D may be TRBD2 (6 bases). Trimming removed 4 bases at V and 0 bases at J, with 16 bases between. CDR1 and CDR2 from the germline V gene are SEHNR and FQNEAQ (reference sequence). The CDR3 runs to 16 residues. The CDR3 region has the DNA TGTGCCAGCAGCTCCGCGGGGATGCCCAACTCCTACGAGCAGTACTTC. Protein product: CASSSAGMPNSYEQYF.

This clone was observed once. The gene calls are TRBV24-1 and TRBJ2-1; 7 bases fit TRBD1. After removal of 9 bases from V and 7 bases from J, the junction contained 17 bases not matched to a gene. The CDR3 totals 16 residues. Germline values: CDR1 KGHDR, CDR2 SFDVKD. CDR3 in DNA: TGTGCCACCCCACCCGTCGACAGGGTTATTGGGAATGAGCAGTTCTTC. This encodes CATPPVDRVIGNEQFF.

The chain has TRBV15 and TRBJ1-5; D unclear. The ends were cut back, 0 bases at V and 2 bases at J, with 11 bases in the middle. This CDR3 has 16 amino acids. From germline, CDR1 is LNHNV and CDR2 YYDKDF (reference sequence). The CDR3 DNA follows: TGTGCCACCAGCAGAGATCTCGGCAGTCGCAATCAGCCCCAGCATTTT. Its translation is CATSRDLGSRNQPQHF.

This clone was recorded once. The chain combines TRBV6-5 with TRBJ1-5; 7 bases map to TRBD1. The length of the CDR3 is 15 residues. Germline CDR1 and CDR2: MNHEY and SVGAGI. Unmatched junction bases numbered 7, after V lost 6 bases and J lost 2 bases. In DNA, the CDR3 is TGTGCCAGCAGCCCAGGGGGAAAGGGCAATCAGCCCCAGCATTTT. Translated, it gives CASSPGGKGNQPQHF.

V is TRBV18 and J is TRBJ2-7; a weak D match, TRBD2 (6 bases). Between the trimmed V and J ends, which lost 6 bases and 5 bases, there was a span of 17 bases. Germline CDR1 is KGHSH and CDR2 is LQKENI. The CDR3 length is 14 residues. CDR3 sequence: CASSFGTPSNEQYF. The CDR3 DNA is TGTGCCAGCTCCTTCGGGACTCCCTCAAACGAGCAGTACTTC.

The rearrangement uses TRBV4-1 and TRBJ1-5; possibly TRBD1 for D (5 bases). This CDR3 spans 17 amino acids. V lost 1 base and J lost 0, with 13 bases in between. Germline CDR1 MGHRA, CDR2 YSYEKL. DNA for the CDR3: TGCGCCAGCAGCCAAGGAGTCGGGGCGTATAGCAATCAGCCCCAGCATTTT. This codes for CASSQGVGAYSNQPQHF.

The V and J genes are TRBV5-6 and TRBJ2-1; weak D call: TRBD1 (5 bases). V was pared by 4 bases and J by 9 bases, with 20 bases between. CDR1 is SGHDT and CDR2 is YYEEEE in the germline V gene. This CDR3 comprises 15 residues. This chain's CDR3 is CASSLTGVDSFEQFF. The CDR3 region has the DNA TGTGCCAGCAGCCTCACAGGCGTCGATAGCTTTGAGCAGTTCTTC. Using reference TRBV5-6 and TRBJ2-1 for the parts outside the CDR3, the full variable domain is DAGVTQSPTHLIKTRGQQVTLRCSPKSGHDTVSWYQQALGQGPQFIFQYYEEEERQRGNFPDRFSGHQFPNYSSELNVNALLLGDSALYLCASSLTGVDSFEQFFGPGTRLTVL.